This T cell receptor beta chain was identified during a study of T cell changes during pregnancy in multiple sclerosis. In this sample, this clone turned up once. TCRdb keeps only in-frame clones here, not all; method: immunoSEQ multiplex PCR. Of about 43,000 clones listed, approximately 90% are singletons. V dropped 0 bases and J dropped 4; count of bases not matched to a gene: 3. Germline CDR1 is SGHNT and CDR2 is YYREEE (reference sequence). The CDR3 runs 15 residues. The sample was PBMCs (not recorded whether the cells were cultured). The rearrangement joins TRBV5-4 to TRBJ1-5, with 8 bases lining up with TRBD1. This TCR derives from a female donor with multiple sclerosis, enrolled in a pregnancy study. CDR3 nucleotides: TGTGCCAGCAGCTTGGGGACAGGGAAAAATCAGCCCCAGCATTTT. It yields the protein CASSLGTGKNQPQHF.